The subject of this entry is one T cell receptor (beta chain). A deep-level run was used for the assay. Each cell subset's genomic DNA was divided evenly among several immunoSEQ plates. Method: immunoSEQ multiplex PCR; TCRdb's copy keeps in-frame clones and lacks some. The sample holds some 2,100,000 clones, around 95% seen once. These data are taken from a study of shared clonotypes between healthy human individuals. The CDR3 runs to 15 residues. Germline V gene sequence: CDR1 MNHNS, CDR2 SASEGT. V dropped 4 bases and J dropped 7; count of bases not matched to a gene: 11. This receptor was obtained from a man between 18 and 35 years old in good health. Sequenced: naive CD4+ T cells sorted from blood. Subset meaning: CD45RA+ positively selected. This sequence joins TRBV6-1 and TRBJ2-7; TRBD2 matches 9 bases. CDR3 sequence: CASSGSSGGPREQYF. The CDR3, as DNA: TGTGCCAGCAGTGGGTCCAGCGGGGGGCCCCGGGAGCAGTACTTC.